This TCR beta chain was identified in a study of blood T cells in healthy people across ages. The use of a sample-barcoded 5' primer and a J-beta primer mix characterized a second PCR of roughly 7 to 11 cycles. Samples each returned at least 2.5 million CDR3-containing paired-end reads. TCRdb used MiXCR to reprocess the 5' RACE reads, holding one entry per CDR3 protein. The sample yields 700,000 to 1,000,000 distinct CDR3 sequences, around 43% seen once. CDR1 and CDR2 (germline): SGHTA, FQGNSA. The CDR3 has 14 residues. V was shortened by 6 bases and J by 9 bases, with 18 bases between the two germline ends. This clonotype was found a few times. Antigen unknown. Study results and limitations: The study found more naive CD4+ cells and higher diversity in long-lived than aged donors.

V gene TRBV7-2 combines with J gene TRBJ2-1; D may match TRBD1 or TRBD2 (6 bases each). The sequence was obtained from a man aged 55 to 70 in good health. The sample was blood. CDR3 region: CASRGGYGNTEQFF. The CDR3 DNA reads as TGTGCCAGCAGAGGGGGGTACGGCAACACTGAGCAGTTCTTC. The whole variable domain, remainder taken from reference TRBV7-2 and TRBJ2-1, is GAGVSQSPSNKVTEKGKDVELRCDPISGHTALYWYRQSLGQGLEFLIYFQGNSAPDKSGLPSDRFSAERTGGSVSTLTIQRTQQEDSAVYLCASRGGYGNTEQFFGPGTRLTVL.